Listed below are T cell receptor beta chains from one sample, sequenced in a study of vaccination and CD4 T cells after COVID-19. Antigen specificity for these receptors is unknown. TCRdb called the PCR reads again in MiXCR, with one record for every CDR3 protein. The profile covers under 20,000 distinct CDR3 sequences, with approximately 33% appearing a single time and around 14% taken by the ten largest. Sequencing used cultured CD4+ T cells from blood. These receptors were collected from a human donor with COVID-19. Both conserved end residues are trimmed from each CDR3.

v_gene | CDR3aa
TRBV5-6 | ASSLGTGFANSPLH
TRBV5-1 | ASSLEGLPRGRDTQY
TRBV20-1 | SARDRIGNTGELF
TRBV25-1 | ASRLGGGYGYT
TRBV11-3 | ASSPTGPGRDNEQF
TRBV19 | ASKGPGGPYNEQF
TRBV7-9 | ASSHRDARSPLH
TRBV2 | ASSDYTATGELF
TRBV7-9 | ASSHSGGAYNEQF
TRBV4-2 | ASSQVRQYNSPLH
TRBV7-7 | ASSPRTGRAGETQY
TRBV21-1 | ASSNRRPGANVLT
TRBV12-3/TRBV12-4 | ASSLGGQANTEAF
TRBV20-1 | SANRGQAEQY
TRBV7-2 | ASSSDRVGQPQH
TRBV12-3/TRBV12-4 | ASTRVDQPQH
TRBV12-3/TRBV12-4 | ASSFTSGGATEQF
TRBV19 | ASTRGGAGYGYT
TRBV30 | AWSDGSSQF
TRBV11-1 | ASSLMGAGELF
TRBV27 | ASSLLLAGSYEQY
TRBV28 | ASSPTGTKGTYEQY
TRBV2 | ASSELTATNHQPQH
TRBV6-1 | ASKRLAGSTGELF
TRBV20-1 | SARDSGGADTQY
TRBV20-1 | SARDGGSLNTGELF
TRBV6-1 | ASSRTGTSTPDTQY
TRBV6-2/TRBV6-3 | ASSYLGQETQY
TRBV5-8 | ASSFDRGTDTQY
TRBV24-1 | ATSESGLTSNQPQH
TRBV6-1 | ASRPEFDIAKNIQY
TRBV7-6 | ASSPGQGPSSGANVLT
TRBV20-1 | SAKQGGEEAF
TRBV20-1 | SAREGNSPLH
TRBV6-1 | ASSSDGLRGYT
TRBV11-2 | ASSFTGTSGANTDTQY
TRBV20-1 | SARPTGRDTQY
TRBV2 | ASRDSLSGNTIY
TRBV6-5 | ASSYLDSSYEQY
TRBV29-1 | SAIPGQGTTTNYGYT
TRBV20-1 | SAASSGGVSYNEQF
TRBV20-1 | SARVAGTGNILSGYT
TRBV2 | ASSEVAVSTEAF
TRBV24-1 | ATSDPQPGTVKNNEQF
TRBV20-1 | SARDRTSGGTLYQETQY
TRBV30 | AWRTFGYT
TRBV28 | ASSLSRVNYGYT
TRBV27 | ASGLRDRGINYGYT